The 21 T cell receptor beta chains in this list originate from one sample, sequenced in a study of spatial heterogeneity in lung cancer. Findings and limits, study-wide: Counts of expanded intratumoral alpha and beta TCRs tracked tumor mutation counts.

Their antigen targets remain unknown. TCRdb analysed the 5' RACE reads with MiXCR anew, one entry per CDR3 protein. There are 1,800 or so distinct CDR3 sequences in the sample; 4% to 5.5% occur only once, and less than 9% lies in the top ten. Sample time point: sample taken at primary tumor resection. The specimen comprised lung tumor tissue, sampled at surgery. These receptors all come from a male donor with early-stage non-small cell lung cancer.

By share, this clonotype counts as medium-sized. The J gene is TRBJ1-6, the V gene TRBV20-1; D is unclear. V was clipped by 7 bases and J by 6 bases, with 13 bases between them. Germline values: CDR1 DFQATT, CDR2 SNEGSKA (reference sequence). The CDR3 has 13 amino acids. This chain's CDR3 is CSVSGPFNSPLHF. CDR3 in DNA: TGCAGTGTATCAGGTCCCTTTAATTCACCCCTCCACTTT.

Sample share makes this clonotype medium-sized. The gene calls are TRBV5-1 and TRBJ2-2; 10 bases map to TRBD2. The CDR3 loop spans 17 amino acids. Trimming removed 2 bases from V and 4 bases from J; junction bases left unmatched: 8. CDR1 and CDR2 (germline): SGHRS, YFSETQ. The CDR3 region has the DNA TGCGCCAGCAGCTTAGCGCCTAGCGGGAGAAGCACCGGGGAGCTGTTTTTT. Protein: CASSLAPSGRSTGELFF.

This clonotype has only one observation. Given a much more abundant clone one base away, this may be a read error. The V gene is TRBV6-5, the J gene TRBJ1-6; weak D call: TRBD1 (5 bases). The CDR3 runs 19 residues. Germline loops: CDR1 MNHEY, CDR2 SVGAGI. This chain's CDR3 is CASSYTLPGLSSYNSHLHF. For the CDR3, the DNA is TGTGCCAGCAGTTACACCCTCCCAGGGCTGAGCTCCTATAATTCACACCTCCACTTT.

The gene calls are TRBV4-3 and TRBJ2-1; D is possibly TRBD1 (5 bases). Germline loops: CDR1 LGHNA, CDR2 YSLEER. CDR3 length: 15 residues. The V end lost 0 bases, the J end lost 4 bases, and 10 bases lay between the germline ends. The CDR3 loop is CASSQDGNRYNEQFF. The CDR3 DNA reads as TGCGCCAGCAGCCAAGATGGAAACAGGTACAATGAGCAGTTCTTC.

This clonotype is labeled as large (0.1 to 1%). The chain recombines TRBV3-1 with TRBJ2-1; D is possibly TRBD2 (6 bases). Trimming shortened V by 1 base and J by 8 bases, and 15 bases separated the two germline ends. Germline values: CDR1 LGHDT, CDR2 YNNKEL (reference sequence). The CDR3 sequence is 15 residues long. In DNA form, the CDR3 reads TGTGCCAGCAGCCAAGGATCCGGGAGCCGTTATGAGCAGTTCTTC. Its translation: CASSQGSGSRYEQFF.

By its share, this clonotype is medium-sized. The gene calls are TRBV9 and TRBJ2-5; TRBD1 agrees at 11 bases. The CDR3 length is 16 residues. V dropped 4 bases and J dropped 1; count of bases not matched to a gene: 6. The germline V gene encodes CDR1 SGDLS and CDR2 YYNGEE. In DNA form, the CDR3 reads TGTGCCAGCAGCCCCCGGGACAGGGGGTCCCAAGAGACCCAGTACTTC. Translating it yields CASSPRDRGSQETQYF.

The chain carries TRBV28 and TRBJ2-5; 7 positions match TRBD1. Germline values: CDR1 MDHEN, CDR2 SYDVKM. There are 14 residues in the CDR3. V trimming: 7 bases; J trimming: 2 bases; junction bases outside the gene matches: 7. The CDR3 spells CASTYGQVQETQYF. CDR3 DNA: TGTGCCAGCACTTACGGACAGGTTCAAGAGACCCAGTACTTC.

This clonotype is medium-sized by share. The chain joins TRBV2 to TRBJ2-1; 11 positions match TRBD2. The CDR3 totals 15 residues. Germline V gene sequence: CDR1 SNHLY, CDR2 FYNNEI. V dropped 6 bases and J dropped 4; count of bases not matched to a gene: 5. The CDR3 reads CASSPGTSGYNEQFF. As DNA, the CDR3 is TGTGCCAGCAGCCCCGGGACTAGCGGATACAATGAGCAGTTCTTC.

The chain has TRBV3-1 and TRBJ2-1, with 7 bases that match TRBD2. Trimming took 6 bases from V and 0 from J; bases not matched to a gene: 5. The germline CDR1 and CDR2 sequences are LGHDT and YNNKEL (reference sequence). The CDR3 totals 15 residues. CDR3 DNA sequence: TGTGCCAGCAGGGCTAGCGGTAGCTCCTACAATGAGCAGTTCTTC. It is translated as CASRASGSSYNEQFF.

This clonotype was observed at least ten times. The J gene is TRBJ2-3, the V gene TRBV29-1, with D maybe TRBD2 (5 bases). CDR1 and CDR2 (germline): SQVTM, ANQGSEA. CDR3 length equals 12 residues. Trimming removed 5 bases at V and 5 bases at J, with 11 bases between. The chain's CDR3 is CSVTRAEDTQYF. CDR3 nucleotide sequence: TGCAGCGTTACTAGAGCCGAAGATACGCAGTATTTT.

In this sample, this clonotype is medium-sized. This chain uses TRBV5-1 with TRBJ2-2; possibly TRBD2 for D (6 bases). Germline assignment: CDR1 SGHRS and CDR2 YFSETQ. Trimming took 1 base from V and 6 from J, leaving 7 bases between them. The CDR3 has 13 amino acids. The CDR3 DNA follows: TGCGCCAGCAGCTTGTCTAGCGCCGGGGAGCTGTTTTTT. Protein sequence: CASSLSSAGELFF.

This clonotype is medium-sized (0.01 to 0.1%). The chain is built from TRBV3-1 and TRBJ1-1; 9 bases map to TRBD1. The CDR3 sequence is 15 residues long. Germline V lookup: CDR1 LGHDT, CDR2 YNNKEL (reference sequence). After removal of 2 bases from V and 6 bases from J, the junction contained 7 bases not matched to a gene. CDR3 bases: TGTGCCAGCAGCCAATCGACAGGGGGGATCGCTGAAGCTTTCTTT. Translated, it gives CASSQSTGGIAEAFF.

This chain joins TRBV25-1 and TRBJ1-2; 7 bases map to TRBD1. The V gene's germline CDR1 is MGHDK and CDR2 SYGVNS. The V and J ends lost 7 bases and 3 bases, in that order; junction bases with no gene match: 8. The CDR3 loop spans 14 amino acids. CDR3 in DNA: TGTGCCAGCATCCCGACAGGGAGCGACTATGGCTACACCTTC. Translation: CASIPTGSDYGYTF.

In its sample, this clonotype ranks as medium-sized. The chain recombines TRBV11-2 with TRBJ1-3; D is unresolved. Trimming cost V 0 bases and J 4 bases, with 10 bases left between them. The V gene's germline CDR1 is SGHAT and CDR2 FQNNGV. CDR3 size: 15 residues. The CDR3 DNA is TGTGCCAGCAGCTTAGATCTGGAGAGGGGAAACACCATATATTTT. It codes for CASSLDLERGNTIYF.

This clonotype counts as medium-sized. CDR3 residues: CAISEYSGGGTEAFF. In nucleotides, the CDR3 is TGTGCCATCAGTGAATATAGCGGAGGGGGCACTGAAGCTTTCTTT. J is TRBJ1-1 and V is TRBV10-3; D is perhaps TRBD1 (6 bases). The germline V and J ends were trimmed by 3 bases and 4 bases, with 15 bases remaining between them. Germline V lookup: CDR1 ENHRY, CDR2 SYGVKD. CDR3 length equals 15 residues.

By sample share, this clonotype is medium-sized. The V call is TRBV5-1, the J call TRBJ1-1; TRBD1 might be the D (5 bases). CDR3 size: 14 residues. V was trimmed by 0 bases and J by 11 bases, leaving 17 bases between them. Germline CDR1 SGHRS, CDR2 YFSETQ. The CDR3 is CASSLVAGAETAFF. The CDR3 DNA reads as TGCGCCAGCAGCTTGGTGGCCGGGGCTGAGACGGCTTTCTTT.

This clonotype is deemed medium-sized. The V gene is TRBV20-1, the J gene TRBJ1-5; 7 positions agree with TRBD1. The CDR3 covers 15 residues. The germline V gene has CDR1 DFQATT and CDR2 SNEGSKA (reference sequence). V dropped 0 bases and J dropped 7; count of bases not matched to a gene: 9. The CDR3 is CSARDSRQGGQPQHF. Written as DNA, the CDR3 is TGCAGTGCTAGAGATAGTCGACAGGGCGGGCAGCCCCAGCATTTT.

In its sample, this clonotype ranks as medium-sized. The chain uses TRBV28 and TRBJ1-4, with TRBD1 matching 7 bases. V trimming: 5 bases; J trimming: 6 bases; junction bases outside the gene matches: 3. From germline, CDR1 is MDHEN and CDR2 SYDVKM. The CDR3 totals 13 residues. The CDR3 DNA follows: TGTGCCAGCAGTCAAGGGACAGATGAAAAACTGTTTTTT. Protein sequence: CASSQGTDEKLFF.

This clonotype counts as medium-sized. The V and J genes are TRBV7-9 and TRBJ2-7; 8 bases line up with TRBD2. Germline lookup yields CDR1 SEHNR and CDR2 FQNEAQ (reference sequence). The V gene end was trimmed by 1 base and the J gene end by 0 bases; junction bases not matched to a gene: 5. The CDR3 sequence is 16 residues long. CDR3 in DNA: TGTGCCAGCAGCTTAGATCTGAGCGGGAGCTCCTACGAGCAGTACTTC. As protein: CASSLDLSGSSYEQYF.

In its sample, this clonotype ranks as medium-sized (0.01 to 0.1%). The chain combines TRBV5-4 with TRBJ2-7; D may match TRBD1 or TRBD2 (5 bases each). This CDR3 spans 15 amino acids. The germline gives CDR1 SGHNT, CDR2 YYREEE (reference sequence). Trimming left V 0 bases short and J 3 bases short, with 13 bases between. DNA for the CDR3: TGTGCCAGCAGCTTGGGAGGGACGGAAAACTACGAGCAGTACTTC. This gives the protein CASSLGGTENYEQYF.

By its share, this clonotype is medium-sized (0.01 to 0.1%). The chain carries TRBV6-5 and TRBJ2-7, with TRBD1 as a possible D gene (6 bases). Looked up from germline, CDR1 is MNHEY and CDR2 is SVGAGI. Between the trimmed V and J ends, which lost 7 bases and 0 bases, there was a span of 13 bases. This CDR3 is 14 amino acids long. The CDR3 region is CASKTMDSSYEQYF. CDR3 sequence (DNA): TGTGCCAGCAAAACTATGGACAGCTCCTACGAGCAGTACTTC.